The 32 T cell receptor beta chains in this list originate from one sample, sequenced in a study of blood T cell repertoires in COVID-19. The data were produced by immunoSEQ multiplex PCR, yet TCRdb's version contains in-frame clones alone and is incomplete. The profile shows about 200,000 clones, around 84% of them singletons. The sample taken for sequencing was PBMCs or T cells enriched from blood (not recorded which). These receptors originate from a woman in her thirties who had been exposed to COVID-19.

The chain couples TRBV7-2 to TRBJ1-1, with a possible D match to TRBD1 (6 bases). There are 15 residues in the CDR3. The germline V gene has CDR1 SGHTA and CDR2 FQGNSA. The germline V and J ends were trimmed by 5 bases and 1 base, with 14 bases remaining between them. CDR3 region: CASSPWGGRNTEAFF. The CDR3 DNA reads as TGTGCCAGCAGCCCCTGGGGGGGCAGGAACACTGAAGCTTTCTTT. Supplemented by reference TRBV7-2 and TRBJ1-1, the full variable domain reads GAGVSQSPSNKVTEKGKDVELRCDPISGHTALYWYRQSLGQGLEFLIYFQGNSAPDKSGLPSDRFSAERTGGSVSTLTIQRTQQEDSAVYLCASSPWGGRNTEAFFGQGTRLTVV.

The rearrangement links TRBV23-1 to TRBJ2-1; the match to TRBD2 covers 13 bases. TRBV23-1 is an ORF for which the function is uncertain. The CDR3 is made up of 20 amino acids. Trimming cost V 0 bases and J 3 bases; bases outside gene matches: 11. CDR3: CASSQSKGLAGVRLYNEQFF. In DNA form, the CDR3 reads TGCGCCAGCAGTCAATCCAAAGGACTAGCGGGGGTCCGTCTCTACAATGAGCAGTTCTTC.

The genes are TRBV6-5 and TRBJ1-2; 7 bases map to TRBD1. CDR1 and CDR2 (germline): MNHEY, SVGAGI. There are 13 residues in the CDR3. The J segment lost 2 bases and the V segment lost 8 bases, leaving 5 bases of the junction unmatched. CDR3 protein: CASQRGPNYGYTF. The CDR3 DNA sequence: TGTGCCAGCCAGAGGGGGCCCAACTATGGCTACACCTTC.

Here the CDR3 DNA reads TGTGCCAGTAGAGGAGGGCGGGGTTCGAGCAATCAGCCCCAGCATTTT. Translation gives CASRGGRGSSNQPQHF. The chain couples TRBV19 to TRBJ1-5; no clear D gene. Trimming left V 6 bases short and J 1 base short, with 16 bases between. Germline CDR1 reads LNHDA; CDR2 reads SQIVND (reference sequence). The CDR3 is 16 residues long.

V is TRBV6-5 and J is TRBJ1-5; D ambiguous. The length of the CDR3 is 13 residues. Trimming took 6 bases from V and 5 from J, leaving 11 bases between them. CDR1 and CDR2 (germline): MNHEY, SVGAGI. The CDR3 sequence is CASRSYGDQPQHF. CDR3 coding DNA: TGTGCCAGCAGGAGTTATGGAGATCAGCCCCAGCATTTT.

The chain recombines TRBV19 with TRBJ1-1; 8 positions match TRBD1. The V segment lost 3 bases and the J segment 1 base; nucleotides outside the gene matches: 4. This CDR3 comprises 15 residues. Germline V CDR1 and CDR2: LNHDA, SQIVND (reference sequence). CDR3 loop: CASSIQGARNTEAFF. CDR3 in DNA: TGTGCCAGTAGTATTCAGGGGGCTCGGAACACTGAAGCTTTCTTT.

V and J are TRBV5-1 and TRBJ2-7; 8 nucleotides match TRBD1. Per germline, CDR1 SGHRS and CDR2 YFSETQ. This CDR3 comprises 13 residues. J lost 7 bases, V lost 4 bases, and 7 bases had no gene match. CDR3 region: CASSAPGQGEQYF. CDR3 sequence (DNA): TGCGCCAGCAGCGCCCCAGGACAGGGAGAGCAGTACTTC.

The chain recombines TRBV7-6 with TRBJ2-7; possible D gene TRBD1, 6 bases. This CDR3 comprises 13 residues. Deletions cut 7 bases from V and 6 bases from J, with 16 bases between. In germline, CDR1 is SGHVS, CDR2 FNYEAQ. The CDR3 coding sequence is TGTGCCAGCACCTGGGGACAAGGTGGCGAGCAGTACTTC. It yields the protein CASTWGQGGEQYF.

J is TRBJ2-3 and V is TRBV19; 7 bases agree with TRBD2. Trimming took 10 bases from V and 5 from J; bases not matched to a gene: 9. The CDR3 loop spans 13 amino acids. The germline V gene has CDR1 LNHDA and CDR2 SQIVND (reference sequence). Here the CDR3 DNA reads TGTGCCACCCGGAGTCCGGGGGGAGATACGCAGTATTTT. Protein product: CATRSPGGDTQYF.

The chain employs TRBV12-3 or TRBV12-4 and TRBJ1-2, with a weak D call TRBD1 (5 bases). The CDR3 covers 12 residues. V was clipped by 6 bases and J by 8 bases, with 13 bases between them. The CDR3 DNA reads TGTGCCAGCAGCTTTGCAGGGTACGGCTACACCTTC. Protein: CASSFAGYGYTF.

This sequence joins TRBV19 and TRBJ1-2, with 10 bases aligning to TRBD1. Per germline, CDR1 LNHDA and CDR2 SQIVND (reference sequence). This CDR3 region has 17 residues. The J segment lost 6 bases and the V segment lost 1 base, leaving 11 bases of the junction unmatched. The chain's CDR3 is CASSIAAEHGTGDGYTF. The CDR3 nucleotides read TGTGCCAGTAGTATAGCGGCCGAACACGGGACAGGGGATGGCTACACCTTC.

The V and J genes are TRBV7-6 and TRBJ2-3; D unresolved. CDR1 is SGHVS, CDR2 FNYEAQ, per germline. V was pared by 2 bases and J by 0 bases, with 6 bases between. The CDR3 runs to 14 residues. Here the CDR3 reads CASSLQFSTDTQYF. CDR3 nucleotide sequence: TGTGCCAGCAGCTTACAGTTTAGCACAGATACGCAGTATTTT.

The chain uses TRBV2 and TRBJ2-5; unclear D gene. The germline V and J ends were trimmed by 7 bases and 1 base, with 4 bases remaining between them. CDR1 SNHLY and CDR2 FYNNEI come from the germline V gene. The CDR3 contains 11 residues. The CDR3 nucleotides are TGTGCCAGCACCCTCCAAGAGACCCAGTACTTC. This encodes CASTLQETQYF.

The chain is built from TRBV6-1 and TRBJ1-6, with D hard to call. Looked up from germline, CDR1 is MNHNS and CDR2 is SASEGT. The V and J ends lost 3 bases and 8 bases respectively, with 20 bases between them. This CDR3 is 17 amino acids long. The CDR3 nucleotides are TGTGCCAGCAGTGACGGGATGTCTCTGGCCAATTATTCACCCCTCCACTTT. This codes for CASSDGMSLANYSPLHF.

The genes are TRBV19 and TRBJ2-7; TRBD1 matches at 8 bases. Trimming took 4 bases from V and 6 from J; bases not matched to a gene: 11. Germline CDR1 LNHDA, CDR2 SQIVND (reference sequence). The CDR3 runs to 15 residues. The CDR3 sequence: CASSNLQGARVEQYF. Written as DNA, the CDR3 is TGTGCCAGTAGTAACCTCCAGGGGGCGCGAGTCGAGCAGTACTTC.

This clone was recorded many times. This chain uses TRBV10-3 with TRBJ1-5, with D possibly TRBD1 on 5 matching bases. V gave up 8 bases and J gave up 0 bases, with 8 bases separating them. Germline lookup yields CDR1 ENHRY and CDR2 SYGVKD. The CDR3 runs to 13 residues. The CDR3: CAISDISNQPQHF. CDR3 nucleotides: TGTGCCATCTCGGACATTAGCAATCAGCCCCAGCATTTT.

This rearrangement joins TRBV2 to TRBJ2-5; perhaps TRBD1 as D (5 bases). The CDR3 runs to 16 residues. Germline V gene lookup returns CDR1 SNHLY and CDR2 FYNNEI. V was cut by 3 bases and J by 2 bases, with 16 bases left in between. CDR3 in DNA: TGTGCCAGCAGTGACTCAGGGATTTCTGTGCAAGAGACCCAGTACTTC. It translates to CASSDSGISVQETQYF.

In nucleotides, the CDR3 is TGTGCCAGCAGCCTAGGGCCTAGACAGGGGCTGTTTTTT. This translates into CASSLGPRQGLFF. The chain carries TRBV11-2 and TRBJ2-2; the match to TRBD1 covers 7 bases. Germline lookup yields CDR1 SGHAT and CDR2 FQNNGV. This CDR3 comprises 13 residues. V shed 5 bases, J shed 13 bases, and the junction held 10 bases outside the gene matches.

The rearrangement links TRBV29-1 to TRBJ2-3, with a weak D call TRBD2 (6 bases). This CDR3 contains 14 residues. CDR1 is SQVTM and CDR2 is ANQGSEA in the germline V gene. V lost 5 bases and J 4 bases, leaving 16 bases between the germline ends. CDR3 DNA sequence: TGCAGCGTTCCCCGGCTAGCGCATGCAGATACGCAGTATTTT. Protein sequence: CSVPRLAHADTQYF.

The chain uses TRBV4-1 and TRBJ1-1; 9 bases match TRBD1. Germline CDR1 MGHRA, CDR2 YSYEKL. The ends lost 3 bases at V and 11 bases at J; junction bases unmatched: 10. The CDR3 contains 14 residues. The chain's CDR3 is CASSQPLQGAWAFF. The DNA of the CDR3 is TGCGCCAGCAGCCAGCCCTTACAGGGGGCTTGGGCTTTCTTT.

DNA of the CDR3: TGCGCCAGCAGCCAAGGGTTTACAGGGGTGGACATTCAGTACTTC. This gives the protein CASSQGFTGVDIQYF. The chain is built from TRBV4-3 and TRBJ2-4; 7 positions agree with TRBD1. V shed 1 base and J 8 bases; nucleotides not matched to a gene: 8. Germline V gives CDR1 LGHNA, CDR2 YSLEER. The CDR3 length is 15 residues.

The gene calls are TRBV7-8 and TRBJ2-4; 8 nucleotides agree with TRBD1. Germline lookup yields CDR1 SGHVS and CDR2 FQNEAQ. The CDR3 length is 18 residues. V trimming: 4 bases; J trimming: 4 bases; junction bases outside the gene matches: 15. The CDR3 coding sequence is TGTGCCAGCAGCTCTCCCCGGGACAGGACGGATCTAAAAAACATTCAGTACTTC. This gives the protein CASSSPRDRTDLKNIQYF.

This rearrangement joins TRBV29-1 to TRBJ2-2; D possibly corresponds to TRBD2 (5 bases). This CDR3 has 15 residues. Trimming took off 5 bases at V and 0 bases at J, with 13 bases between the two ends. Germline V gives CDR1 SQVTM, CDR2 ANQGSEA. The CDR3 loop is CSVLPRASNTGELFF. DNA for the CDR3: TGCAGCGTTCTGCCGCGGGCTTCGAACACCGGGGAGCTGTTTTTT.

This clone was recorded once. This chain links TRBV24-1 with TRBJ2-1; TRBD2 aligns across 7 bases. Germline V gene data show CDR1 as KGHDR and CDR2 as SFDVKD. This CDR3 has 14 residues. Unmatched junction bases numbered 8, after V lost 6 bases and J lost 7 bases. The CDR3 loop reads CATSQSGAGNEQFF. The CDR3 DNA is TGTGCCACCAGTCAGAGCGGGGCTGGGAATGAGCAGTTCTTC.

This clone was counted between two and nine times. The chain uses TRBV2 and TRBJ1-3; TRBD1 aligns across 10 bases. This CDR3 is built from 14 residues. Germline CDR1 and CDR2: SNHLY and FYNNEI. Trimming at V came to 10 bases and at J to 5 bases, leaving 8 bases not matched to a gene. The CDR3, as DNA: TGTGCCACCACCCGGGACAGGGGAAGAAACACCATATATTTT. Protein: CATTRDRGRNTIYF.

This chain joins TRBV11-1 and TRBJ2-5, with 12 bases aligning to TRBD2. J gave up 2 bases and V 1 base, and 2 bases lay outside the gene matches. The CDR3 length is 16 residues. Germline V gene data show CDR1 as SGHAT and CDR2 as FQDESV (reference sequence). CDR3 sequence: CASSLGTSGAQETQYF. CDR3 DNA sequence: TGTGCCAGCAGCTTAGGGACTAGCGGGGCTCAAGAGACCCAGTACTTC.

The V call is TRBV11-2, the J call TRBJ1-5; 7 bases are shared with TRBD1. The V and J ends lost 6 bases and 2 bases, in that order; junction bases with no gene match: 7. CDR3 size: 15 residues. Germline assignment: CDR1 SGHAT and CDR2 FQNNGV. CDR3 sequence reads: CASSTTGWGNQPQHF. CDR3 bases: TGTGCCAGCAGTACGACAGGGTGGGGCAATCAGCCCCAGCATTTT.

J is TRBJ2-7 and V is TRBV30, with TRBD2 as a possible D gene (6 bases). The CDR3 runs to 11 residues. Trimming removed 3 bases from V and 5 bases from J, with 8 bases in between. Germline CDR1 is GTSNPN and CDR2 is SVGIG (reference sequence). DNA of the CDR3: TGTGCCTGGAGGACTAGGAACGAGCAGTACTTC. It translates to CAWRTRNEQYF.

V gene TRBV5-6 combines with J gene TRBJ1-2; 9 bases line up with TRBD1. This CDR3 is built from 14 residues. Germline V gene sequence: CDR1 SGHDT, CDR2 YYEEEE. The V segment lost 4 bases and the J segment 8 bases; nucleotides outside the gene matches: 9. Here the CDR3 DNA reads TGTGCCAGCAGCCACGGACAGGGGAGGATAGGCTACACCTTC. This encodes CASSHGQGRIGYTF.

This chain joins TRBV5-1 and TRBJ1-1; maybe TRBD1 (6 bases). Germline CDR1 is SGHRS and CDR2 is YFSETQ. V was trimmed by 0 bases and J by 1 base, leaving 7 bases between them. CDR3 length: 14 residues. CDR3 in amino acids: CASSLEGQNTEAFF. In DNA form, the CDR3 reads TGCGCCAGCAGCTTGGAGGGACAGAACACTGAAGCTTTCTTT. The variable domain in full, with the rest retrieved from reference TRBV5-1 and TRBJ1-1, is KAGVTQTPRYLIKTRGQQVTLSCSPISGHRSVSWYQQTPGQGLQFLFEYFSETQRNKGNFPGRFSGRQFSNSRSEMNVSTLELGDSALYLCASSLEGQNTEAFFGQGTRLTVV.

The chain combines TRBV7-2 with TRBJ2-7, with a weak D call TRBD1 (6 bases). CDR3 length: 14 amino acids. Trimming took 1 base from V and 2 from J, leaving 9 bases between them. Germline assignment: CDR1 SGHTA and CDR2 FQGNSA. Here the CDR3 reads CASSLGQAPYEQYF. CDR3 coding DNA: TGTGCCAGCAGCTTAGGACAGGCGCCCTACGAGCAGTACTTC.

This chain uses TRBV21-1 with TRBJ2-3; the listed D gene, TRBD1, was not tested against the DNA. TRBV21-1 is a listed pseudogene. The CDR3 is 16 residues long. CDR3 in amino acids: CASSKRAGEYTDTQYF. CDR3 bases: TGTGCCAGCAGCAAACGGGCAGGGGAATACACAGATACGCAGTATTTT.